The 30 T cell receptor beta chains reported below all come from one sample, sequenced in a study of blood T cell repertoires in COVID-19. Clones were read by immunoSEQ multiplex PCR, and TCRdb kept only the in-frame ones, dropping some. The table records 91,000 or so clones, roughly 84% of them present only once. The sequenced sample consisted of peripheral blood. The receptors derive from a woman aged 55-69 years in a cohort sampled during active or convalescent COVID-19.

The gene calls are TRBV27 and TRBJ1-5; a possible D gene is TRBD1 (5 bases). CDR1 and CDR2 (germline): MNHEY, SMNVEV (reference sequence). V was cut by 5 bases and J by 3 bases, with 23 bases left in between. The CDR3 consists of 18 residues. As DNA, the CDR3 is TGTGCCAGCAGTCCGACAGTAGGATTTAGCTCTCCCAATCAGCCCCAGCATTTT. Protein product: CASSPTVGFSSPNQPQHF.

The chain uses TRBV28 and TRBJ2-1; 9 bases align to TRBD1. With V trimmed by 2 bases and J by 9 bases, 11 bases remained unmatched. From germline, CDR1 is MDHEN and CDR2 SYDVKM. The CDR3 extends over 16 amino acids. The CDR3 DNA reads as TGTGCCAGCAGTTTAGTAGGAACAGGGGGCTATCTTGAGCAGTTCTTC. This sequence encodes CASSLVGTGGYLEQFF.

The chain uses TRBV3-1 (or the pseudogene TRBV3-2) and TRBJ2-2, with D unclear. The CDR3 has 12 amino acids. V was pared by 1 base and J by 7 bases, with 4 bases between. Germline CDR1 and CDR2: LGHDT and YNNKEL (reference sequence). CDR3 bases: TGTGCCAGCAGCCAAGGTATCGGGGAGCTGTTTTTT. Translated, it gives CASSQGIGELFF.

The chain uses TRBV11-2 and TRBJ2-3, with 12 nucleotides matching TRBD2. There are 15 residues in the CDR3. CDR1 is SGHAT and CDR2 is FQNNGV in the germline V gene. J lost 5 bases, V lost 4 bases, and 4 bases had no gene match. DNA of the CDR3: TGTGCCAGCAGCTACCCACTAGCGGGAGGAGATACGCAGTATTTT. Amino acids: CASSYPLAGGDTQYF.

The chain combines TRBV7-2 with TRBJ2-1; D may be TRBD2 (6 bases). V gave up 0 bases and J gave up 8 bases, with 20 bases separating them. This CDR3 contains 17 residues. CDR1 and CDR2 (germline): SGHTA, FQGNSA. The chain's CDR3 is CASSLAERTTPWDEQFF. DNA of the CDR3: TGTGCCAGCAGCTTAGCGGAGAGGACTACCCCTTGGGATGAGCAGTTCTTC.

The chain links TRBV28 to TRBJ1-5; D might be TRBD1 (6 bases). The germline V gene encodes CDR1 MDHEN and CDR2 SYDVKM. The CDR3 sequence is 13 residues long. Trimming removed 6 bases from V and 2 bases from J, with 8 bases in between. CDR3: CASRRQGNQPQHF. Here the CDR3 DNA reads TGTGCCAGCAGGCGACAGGGCAATCAGCCCCAGCATTTT.

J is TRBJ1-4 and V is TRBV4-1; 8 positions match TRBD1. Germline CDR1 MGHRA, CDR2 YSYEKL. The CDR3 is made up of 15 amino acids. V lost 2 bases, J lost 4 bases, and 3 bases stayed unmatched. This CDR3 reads CASSQSGTGNEKLFF. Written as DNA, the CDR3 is TGCGCCAGCAGCCAATCCGGGACAGGTAATGAAAAACTGTTTTTT.

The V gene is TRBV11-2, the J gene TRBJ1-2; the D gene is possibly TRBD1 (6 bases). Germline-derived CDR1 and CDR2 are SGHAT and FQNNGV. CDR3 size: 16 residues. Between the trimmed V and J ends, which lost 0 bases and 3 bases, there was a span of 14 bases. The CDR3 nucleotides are TGTGCCAGCAGCTTAGAAACAGGGAGGGTCTACTATGGCTACACCTTC. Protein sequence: CASSLETGRVYYGYTF.

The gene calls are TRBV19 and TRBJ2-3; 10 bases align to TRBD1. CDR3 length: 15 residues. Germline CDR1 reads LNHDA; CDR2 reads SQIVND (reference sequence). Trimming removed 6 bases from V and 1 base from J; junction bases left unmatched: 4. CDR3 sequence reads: CASRPTGGGTDTQYF. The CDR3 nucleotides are TGTGCCAGTAGGCCGACAGGGGGCGGCACAGATACGCAGTATTTT. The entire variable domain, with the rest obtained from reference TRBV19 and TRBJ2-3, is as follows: DGGITQSPKYLFRKEGQNVTLSCEQNLNHDAMYWYRQDPGQGLRLIYYSQIVNDFQKGDIAEGYSVSREKKESFPLTVTSAQKNPTAFYLCASRPTGGGTDTQYFGPGTRLTVL.

The CDR3 protein is CASSAQGAVTEAFF. In DNA form, the CDR3 reads TGTGCCAGCAGTGCGCAGGGGGCTGTCACTGAAGCTTTCTTT. V and J are TRBV25-1 and TRBJ1-1; 8 nucleotides line up with TRBD1. This CDR3 is 14 amino acids long. The germline V gene encodes CDR1 MGHDK and CDR2 SYGVNS. V lost 4 bases to trimming and J lost 4 bases; unmatched junction nucleotides: 5. Combining the CDR3 with reference TRBV25-1 and TRBJ1-1 gives the whole variable domain EADIYQTPRYLVIGTGKKITLECSQTMGHDKMYWYQQDPGMELHLIHYSYGVNSTEKGDLSSESTVSRIRTEHFPLTLESARPSHTSQYLCASSAQGAVTEAFFGQGTRLTVV.

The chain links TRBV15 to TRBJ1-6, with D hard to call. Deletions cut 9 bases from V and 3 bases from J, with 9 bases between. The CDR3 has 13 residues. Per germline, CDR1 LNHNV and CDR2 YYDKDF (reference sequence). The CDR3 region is CATGVHYNSPLHF. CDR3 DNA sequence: TGTGCCACGGGCGTACACTATAATTCACCCCTCCACTTT.

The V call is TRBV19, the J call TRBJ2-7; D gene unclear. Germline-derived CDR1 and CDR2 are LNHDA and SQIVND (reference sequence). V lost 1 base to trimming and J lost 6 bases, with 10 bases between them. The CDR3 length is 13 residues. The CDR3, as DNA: TGTGCCAGTAGTATAGGACCAGGTGGCGAGCAGTACTTC. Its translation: CASSIGPGGEQYF.

The CDR3, as DNA: TGCGCCAGCAGCTCCAGGGGTTTTAGCACTGAAGCTTTCTTT. Its translation: CASSSRGFSTEAFF. The chain uses TRBV5-1 and TRBJ1-1, with D perhaps TRBD1 (6 bases). CDR1 SGHRS and CDR2 YFSETQ come from the germline V gene. This CDR3 is built from 14 residues. The V end was cut by 3 bases, the J end by 4 bases, with 13 bases between.

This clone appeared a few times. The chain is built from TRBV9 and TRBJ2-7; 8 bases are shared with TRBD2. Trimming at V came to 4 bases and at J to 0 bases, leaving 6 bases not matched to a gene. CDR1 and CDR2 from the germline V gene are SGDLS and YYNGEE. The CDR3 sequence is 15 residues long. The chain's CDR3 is CASSPRAGGSYEQYF. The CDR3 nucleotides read TGTGCCAGCAGCCCTCGGGCGGGAGGCTCCTACGAGCAGTACTTC.

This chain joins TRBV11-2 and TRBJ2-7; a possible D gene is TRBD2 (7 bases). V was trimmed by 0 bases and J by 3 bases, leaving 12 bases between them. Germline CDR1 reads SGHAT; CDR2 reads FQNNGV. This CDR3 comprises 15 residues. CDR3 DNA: TGTGCCAGCAGCTTAGAGGAGCGGGACAACTACGAGCAGTACTTC. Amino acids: CASSLEERDNYEQYF.

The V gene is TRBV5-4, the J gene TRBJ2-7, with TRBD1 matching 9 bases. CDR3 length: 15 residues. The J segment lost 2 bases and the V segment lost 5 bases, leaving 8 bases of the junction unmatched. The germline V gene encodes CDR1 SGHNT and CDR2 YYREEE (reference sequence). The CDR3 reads CASSPEGDRAYEQYF. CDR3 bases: TGTGCCAGCAGTCCCGAGGGGGACAGGGCCTACGAGCAGTACTTC.

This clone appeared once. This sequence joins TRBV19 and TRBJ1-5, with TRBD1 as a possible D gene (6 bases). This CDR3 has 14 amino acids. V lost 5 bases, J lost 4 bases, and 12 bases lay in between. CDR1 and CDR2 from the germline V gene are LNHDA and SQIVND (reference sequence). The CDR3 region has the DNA TGTGCCAGTAGTCCCCGGGACAATAATCAGCCCCAGCATTTT. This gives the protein CASSPRDNNQPQHF. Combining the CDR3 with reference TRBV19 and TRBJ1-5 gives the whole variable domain DGGITQSPKYLFRKEGQNVTLSCEQNLNHDAMYWYRQDPGQGLRLIYYSQIVNDFQKGDIAEGYSVSREKKESFPLTVTSAQKNPTAFYLCASSPRDNNQPQHFGDGTRLSIL.

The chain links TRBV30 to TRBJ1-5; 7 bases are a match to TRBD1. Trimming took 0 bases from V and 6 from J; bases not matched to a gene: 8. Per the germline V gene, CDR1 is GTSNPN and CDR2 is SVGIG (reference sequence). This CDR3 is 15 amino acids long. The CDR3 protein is CAWSVPGGPGQPQHF. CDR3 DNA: TGTGCCTGGAGTGTACCAGGGGGGCCCGGTCAGCCCCAGCATTTT.

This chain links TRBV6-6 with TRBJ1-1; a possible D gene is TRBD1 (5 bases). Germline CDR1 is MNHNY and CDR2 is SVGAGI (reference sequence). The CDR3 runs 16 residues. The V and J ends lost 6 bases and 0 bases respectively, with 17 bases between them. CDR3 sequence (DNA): TGTGCCAGCAGCCCAGGGTTTGGGAAAATGAACACTGAAGCTTTCTTT. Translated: CASSPGFGKMNTEAFF.

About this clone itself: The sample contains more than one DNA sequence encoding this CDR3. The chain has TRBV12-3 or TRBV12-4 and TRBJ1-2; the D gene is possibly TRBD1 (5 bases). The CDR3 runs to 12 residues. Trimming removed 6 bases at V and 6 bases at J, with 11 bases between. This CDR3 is CASSPQGDGYTF. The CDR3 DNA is TGTGCCAGCAGCCCCCAAGGGGATGGCTACACCTTC.

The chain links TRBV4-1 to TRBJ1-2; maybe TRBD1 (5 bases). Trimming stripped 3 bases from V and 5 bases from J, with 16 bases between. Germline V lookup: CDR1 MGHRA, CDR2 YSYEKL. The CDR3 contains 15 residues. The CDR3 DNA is TGCGCCAGCAGCCACACGGGACTGAGTGGATATGGCTACACCTTC. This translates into CASSHTGLSGYGYTF.

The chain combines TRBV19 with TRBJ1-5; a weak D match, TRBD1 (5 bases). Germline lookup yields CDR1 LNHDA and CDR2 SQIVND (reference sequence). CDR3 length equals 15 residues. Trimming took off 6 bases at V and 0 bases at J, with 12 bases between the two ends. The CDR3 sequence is CASSLGRGSNQPQHF. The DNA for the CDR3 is TGTGCCAGTAGCTTGGGGAGGGGTAGCAATCAGCCCCAGCATTTT.

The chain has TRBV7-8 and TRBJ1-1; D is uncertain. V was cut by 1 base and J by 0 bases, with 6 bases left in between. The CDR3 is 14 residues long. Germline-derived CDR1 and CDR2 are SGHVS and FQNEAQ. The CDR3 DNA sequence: TGTGCCAGCAGCTTAGGAGGTGTGAACACTGAAGCTTTCTTT. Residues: CASSLGGVNTEAFF.

The CDR3 DNA follows: TGTGCCAGCAACCCCAGGGGACCGAACACCGGGGAGCTGTTTTTT. It encodes CASNPRGPNTGELFF. The chain recombines TRBV9 with TRBJ2-2; D might be TRBD1 (6 bases). Germline V gene data show CDR1 as SGDLS and CDR2 as YYNGEE. The CDR3 is 15 residues long. The germline V and J ends were trimmed by 6 bases and 0 bases, with 12 bases remaining between them.

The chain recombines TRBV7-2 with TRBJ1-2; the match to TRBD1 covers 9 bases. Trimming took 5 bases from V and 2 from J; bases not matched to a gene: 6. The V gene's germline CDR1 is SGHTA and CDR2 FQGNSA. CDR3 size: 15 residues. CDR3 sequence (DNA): TGTGCCAGCAGCACCCGGACAGGGGAGAACTATGGCTACACCTTC. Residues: CASSTRTGENYGYTF. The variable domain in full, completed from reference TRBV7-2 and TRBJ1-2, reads GAGVSQSPSNKVTEKGKDVELRCDPISGHTALYWYRQSLGQGLEFLIYFQGNSAPDKSGLPSDRFSAERTGGSVSTLTIQRTQQEDSAVYLCASSTRTGENYGYTFGSGTRLTVV.

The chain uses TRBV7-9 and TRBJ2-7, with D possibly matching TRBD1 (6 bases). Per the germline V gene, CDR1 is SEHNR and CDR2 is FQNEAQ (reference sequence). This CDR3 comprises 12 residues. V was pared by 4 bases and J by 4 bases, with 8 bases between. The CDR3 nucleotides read TGTGCCAGCAGCTCCACAGGGTACGAGCAGTACTTC. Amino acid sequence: CASSSTGYEQYF.

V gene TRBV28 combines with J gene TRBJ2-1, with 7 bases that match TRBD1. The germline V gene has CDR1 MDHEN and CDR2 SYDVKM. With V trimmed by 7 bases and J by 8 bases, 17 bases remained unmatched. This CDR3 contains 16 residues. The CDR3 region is CASTEIGQGVSDEQFF. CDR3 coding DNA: TGTGCCAGCACCGAGATAGGGCAGGGGGTATCGGATGAGCAGTTCTTC. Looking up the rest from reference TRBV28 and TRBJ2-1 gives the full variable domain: DVKVTQSSRYLVKRTGEKVFLECVQDMDHENMFWYRQDPGLGLRLIYFSYDVKMKEKGDIPEGYSVSREKKERFSLILESASTNQTSMYLCASTEIGQGVSDEQFFGPGTRLTVL.

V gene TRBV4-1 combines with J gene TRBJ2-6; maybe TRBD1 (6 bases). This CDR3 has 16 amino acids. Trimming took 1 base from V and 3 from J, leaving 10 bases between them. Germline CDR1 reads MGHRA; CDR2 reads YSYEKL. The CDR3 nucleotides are TGCGCCAGCAGCCAAGCACAGGGCAATGGGGCCAACGTCCTGACTTTC. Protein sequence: CASSQAQGNGANVLTF.

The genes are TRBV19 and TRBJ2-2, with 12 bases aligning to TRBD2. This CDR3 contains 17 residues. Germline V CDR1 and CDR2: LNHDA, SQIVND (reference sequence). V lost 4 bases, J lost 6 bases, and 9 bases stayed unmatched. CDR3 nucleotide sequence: TGTGCCAGTAGTAGAAGACTAGCGGGAGACCATGCCGGGGAGCTGTTTTTT. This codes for CASSRRLAGDHAGELFF.

The CDR3 DNA sequence: TGTGCCAGCAGCTTATTGACGACCCCGGGAGAGACCCAGTACTTC. Translating it yields CASSLLTTPGETQYF. The chain is built from TRBV7-9 and TRBJ2-5; D remains unclear. This CDR3 is 15 amino acids long. V was shortened by 2 bases and J by 4 bases, with 14 bases between the two germline ends. CDR1 is SEHNR and CDR2 is FQNEAQ in the germline V gene (reference sequence).